This T cell receptor beta chain was sequenced for a study of control samples from healthy donors and cancer patients. Per germline, CDR1 SNHLY and CDR2 FYNNEI. The CDR3 length is 16 residues. The V gene lost 4 bases and the J gene lost 0 bases, with 10 bases spanning the gap. TCRdb's copy holds only in-frame clones and misses some; the assay was immunoSEQ multiplex PCR. Among more than 110,000 clones listed, about 88% were seen once. The chain couples TRBV2 to TRBJ2-6; D call uncertain. The receptor was derived from a woman aged 25 to 45 in good health. Sample: blood. For the CDR3, the DNA is TGTGCCAGCAGTGTCTGGGTTCCCTCTGGGGCCAACGTCCTGACTTTC. Residues: CASSVWVPSGANVLTF.